A selection of T cell receptor beta chains follows, all from one sample in a study of CD8+ T cells in alopecia areata. Assay used: immunoSEQ multiplex PCR; TCRdb lists only in-frame clones, some missing. The sample yields 200,000 to 250,000 clones, about 61% seen once. The sample taken for sequencing was CD8+ T cells sorted from blood. The receptors shown here come from a human donor in good health. Each CDR3 is given with its conserved first and last residue. The D gene is left open where the match is weak. Expanded clones get a size class; other rows say once, few or many, or leave the size out.

TRBV27	TRBJ2-2	NA	NA	TGTGCCAGCAGTTGGTCGACGAACACCGGGGAGCTGTTTTTT	CASSWSTNTGELFF
TRBV4-1	TRBJ2-5	NA	NA	TGCGCCAGCAGCCAAGAACCCAGGGTACAAGAGACCCAGTACTTC	CASSQEPRVQETQYF
TRBV29-1	TRBJ1-2	NA	once	TGCAGCGTGGCTGGGGAGGGTGGCTACACCTTC	CSVAGEGGYTF
TRBV7-9	TRBJ2-1	NA	few	TGTGCCAGCAGCACCAACCCAGGGAAGGGTGAGCAGTTCTTC	CASSTNPGKGEQFF
TRBV4-1	TRBJ2-3	NA	few	TGCGCCAGCAGCTTCCGACACCCCGCAGGAGATACGCAGTATTTT	CASSFRHPAGDTQYF
TRBV7-9	TRBJ1-1	NA	few	TGTGCCAGCAGCTTCGCCCCACAGGGTTGGAACACTGAAGCTTTCTTT	CASSFAPQGWNTEAFF
TRBV29-1	TRBJ2-1	TRBD2	few	TGCAGCGTTGAAGATCCGACTAGCGGGAGTTACAATGAGCAGTTCTTC	CSVEDPTSGSYNEQFF
TRBV7-9	TRBJ1-6	TRBD1	once	TGTGCCAGCAGTTCCTCAGGGGGTAATTCACCCCTCCACTTT	CASSSSGGNSPLHF
TRBV5-1	TRBJ2-1	NA	NA	TGCGCCAGCAGCCCGTTCGGGGGCGTTGAGCAGTTCTTC	CASSPFGGVEQFF
TRBV19	TRBJ2-6	NA	NA	TGTGCCAGTAGTATTTTGCACTCTGGGGCCAACGTCCTGACTTTC	CASSILHSGANVLTF
TRBV4-1	TRBJ2-1	TRBD1	once	TGCGCCAGCAGCCAAGATGAACAGGGGCAGGTTGAGCAGTTCTTC	CASSQDEQGQVEQFF
TRBV7-9	TRBJ2-3	NA	NA	TGTGCCAGCAGCTTAGTCTTCGGTGAAGCCTACACAGATACGCAGTATTTT	CASSLVFGEAYTDTQYF
TRBV11-2	TRBJ1-1	NA	few	TGTGCCAGCAGCTGGGGCACGGGAGGGGGGAACACTGAAGCTTTCTTT	CASSWGTGGGNTEAFF
TRBV29-1	TRBJ1-2	NA	NA	TGCAGCGTTGAAGATTGGCAGCCCGTCTCGGGCTACACCTTC	CSVEDWQPVSGYTF